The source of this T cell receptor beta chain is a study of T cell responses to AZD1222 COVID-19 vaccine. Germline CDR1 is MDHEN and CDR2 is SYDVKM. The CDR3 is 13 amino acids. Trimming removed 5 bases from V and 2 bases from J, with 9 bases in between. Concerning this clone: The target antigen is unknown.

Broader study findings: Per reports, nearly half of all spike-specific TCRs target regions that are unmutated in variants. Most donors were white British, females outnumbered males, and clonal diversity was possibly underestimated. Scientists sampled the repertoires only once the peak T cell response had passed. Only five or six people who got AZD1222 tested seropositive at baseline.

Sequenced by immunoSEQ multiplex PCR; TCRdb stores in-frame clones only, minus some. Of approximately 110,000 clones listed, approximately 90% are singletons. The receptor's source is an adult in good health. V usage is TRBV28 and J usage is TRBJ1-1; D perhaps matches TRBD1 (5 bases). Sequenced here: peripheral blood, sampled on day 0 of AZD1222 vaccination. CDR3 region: CASSHRLNTEAFF. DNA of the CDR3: TGTGCCAGCAGTCACAGGTTAAACACTGAAGCTTTCTTT. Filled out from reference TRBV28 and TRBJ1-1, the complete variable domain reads DVKVTQSSRYLVKRTGEKVFLECVQDMDHENMFWYRQDPGLGLRLIYFSYDVKMKEKGDIPEGYSVSREKKERFSLILESASTNQTSMYLCASSHRLNTEAFFGQGTRLTVV.